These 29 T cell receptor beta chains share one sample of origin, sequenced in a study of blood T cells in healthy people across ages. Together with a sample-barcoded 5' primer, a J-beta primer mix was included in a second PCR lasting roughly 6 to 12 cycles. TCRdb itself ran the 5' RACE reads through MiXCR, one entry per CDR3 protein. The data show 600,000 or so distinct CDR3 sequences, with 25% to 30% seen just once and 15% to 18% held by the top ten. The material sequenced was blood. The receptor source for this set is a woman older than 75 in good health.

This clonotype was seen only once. CDR3 protein: CASSQDANQNYGYTF. The CDR3 bases are TGCGCCAGCAGCCAAGATGCAAACCAAAACTATGGCTACACCTTC. The chain uses TRBV4-1 and TRBJ1-2; D is uncertain. Per the germline V gene, CDR1 is MGHRA and CDR2 is YSYEKL. Trimming removed 0 bases at V and 2 bases at J, with 10 bases between. The CDR3 length is 15 residues.

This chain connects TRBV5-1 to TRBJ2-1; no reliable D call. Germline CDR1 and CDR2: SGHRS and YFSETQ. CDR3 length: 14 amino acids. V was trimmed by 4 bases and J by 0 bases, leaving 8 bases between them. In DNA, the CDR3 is TGCGCCAGCAGCACCGAGAGCTCCTACAATGAGCAGTTCTTC. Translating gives CASSTESSYNEQFF. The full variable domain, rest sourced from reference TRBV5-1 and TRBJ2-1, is KAGVTQTPRYLIKTRGQQVTLSCSPISGHRSVSWYQQTPGQGLQFLFEYFSETQRNKGNFPGRFSGRQFSNSRSEMNVSTLELGDSALYLCASSTESSYNEQFFGPGTRLTVL.

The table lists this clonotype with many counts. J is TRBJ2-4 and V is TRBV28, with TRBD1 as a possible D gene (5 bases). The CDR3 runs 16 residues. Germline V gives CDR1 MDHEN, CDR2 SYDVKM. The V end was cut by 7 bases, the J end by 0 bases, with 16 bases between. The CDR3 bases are TGTGCCAGCACTTATAGGGGCAGCCTAGCCAAAAACATTCAGTACTTC. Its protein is CASTYRGSLAKNIQYF.

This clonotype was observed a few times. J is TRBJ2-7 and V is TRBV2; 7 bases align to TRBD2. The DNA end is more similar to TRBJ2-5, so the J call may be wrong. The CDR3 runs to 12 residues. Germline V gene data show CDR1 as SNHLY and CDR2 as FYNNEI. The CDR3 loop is CASTRTRETQYF. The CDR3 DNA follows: TGTGCCAGCACCAGGACTAGGGAGACCCAGTACTTC.

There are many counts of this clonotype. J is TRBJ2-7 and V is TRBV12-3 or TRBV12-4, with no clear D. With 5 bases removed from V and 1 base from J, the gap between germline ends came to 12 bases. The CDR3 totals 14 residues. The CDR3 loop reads CASSTSKESYEQYF. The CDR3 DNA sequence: TGTGCCAGCAGTACCAGCAAGGAATCCTACGAGCAGTACTTC.

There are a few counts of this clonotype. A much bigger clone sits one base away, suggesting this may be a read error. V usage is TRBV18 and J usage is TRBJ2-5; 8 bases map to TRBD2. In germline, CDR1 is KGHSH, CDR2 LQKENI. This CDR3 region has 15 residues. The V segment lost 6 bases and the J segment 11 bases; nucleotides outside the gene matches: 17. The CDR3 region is CASSAGRGADNEQYF. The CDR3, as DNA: TGTGCCAGCTCCGCCGGGCGGGGGGCCGACAATGAGCAGTACTTC.

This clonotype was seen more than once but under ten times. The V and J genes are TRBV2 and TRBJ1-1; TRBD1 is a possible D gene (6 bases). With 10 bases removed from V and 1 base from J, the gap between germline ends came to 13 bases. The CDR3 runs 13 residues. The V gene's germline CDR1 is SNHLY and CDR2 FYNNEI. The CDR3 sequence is CATGGQKNTEAFF. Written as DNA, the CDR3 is TGTGCCACAGGAGGACAGAAGAACACTGAAGCTTTCTTT. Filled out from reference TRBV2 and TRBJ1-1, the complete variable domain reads EPEVTQTPSHQVTQMGQEVILRCVPISNHLYFYWYRQILGQKVEFLVSFYNNEISEKSEIFDDQFSVERPDGSNFTLKIRSTKLEDSAMYFCATGGQKNTEAFFGQGTRLTVV.

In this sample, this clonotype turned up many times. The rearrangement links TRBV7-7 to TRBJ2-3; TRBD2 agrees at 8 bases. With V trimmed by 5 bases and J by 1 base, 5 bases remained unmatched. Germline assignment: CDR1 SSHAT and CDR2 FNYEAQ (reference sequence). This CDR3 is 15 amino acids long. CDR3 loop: CASSLGRARTDTQYF. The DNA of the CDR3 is TGTGCCAGCAGCCTCGGGAGGGCTCGCACAGATACGCAGTATTTT. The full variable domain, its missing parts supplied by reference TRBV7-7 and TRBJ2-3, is GAGVSQSPRYKVTKRGQDVTLRCDPISSHATLYWYQQALGQGPEFLTYFNYEAQPDKSGLPSDRFSAERPEGSISTLTIQRTEQRDSAMYRCASSLGRARTDTQYFGPGTRLTVL.

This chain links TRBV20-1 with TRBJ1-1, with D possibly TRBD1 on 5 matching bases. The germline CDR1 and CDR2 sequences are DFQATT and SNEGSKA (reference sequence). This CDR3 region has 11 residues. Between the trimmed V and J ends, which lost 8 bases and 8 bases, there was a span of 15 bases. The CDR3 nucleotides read TGCAGTACTCTTCTGGAGGGGGAAGCTTTCTTT. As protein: CSTLLEGEAFF.

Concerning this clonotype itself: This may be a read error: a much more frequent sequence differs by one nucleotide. CDR3 coding DNA: TGTGCCAGCAGCGTAGCAGCGGGGAGCTCCTACAATGAGCAGTACTTC. This sequence encodes CASSVAAGSSYNEQYF. This sequence joins TRBV9 and TRBJ2-1; TRBD2 matches 7 bases. The better agreement between TRBJ2-7 and the DNA end casts doubt on the J call. The CDR3 extends over 16 amino acids. Germline-derived CDR1 and CDR2 are SGDLS and YYNGEE.

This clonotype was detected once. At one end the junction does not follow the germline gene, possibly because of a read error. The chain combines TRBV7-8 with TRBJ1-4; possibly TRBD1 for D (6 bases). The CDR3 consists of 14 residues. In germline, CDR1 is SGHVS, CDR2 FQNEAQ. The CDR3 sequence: CARSLNRVNEKLFF. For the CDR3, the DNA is TGTGCCCGCAGCTTAAACAGGGTTAATGAAAAACTGTTTTTT.

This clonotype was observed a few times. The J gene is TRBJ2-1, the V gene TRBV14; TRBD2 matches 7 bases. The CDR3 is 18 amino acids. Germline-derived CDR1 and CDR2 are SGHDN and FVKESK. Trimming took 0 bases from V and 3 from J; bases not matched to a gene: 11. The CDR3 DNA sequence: TGTGCCAGCAGCCAAGAAAGGAACAGCGGGGACGTCTACAATGAGCAGTTCTTC. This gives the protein CASSQERNSGDVYNEQFF.

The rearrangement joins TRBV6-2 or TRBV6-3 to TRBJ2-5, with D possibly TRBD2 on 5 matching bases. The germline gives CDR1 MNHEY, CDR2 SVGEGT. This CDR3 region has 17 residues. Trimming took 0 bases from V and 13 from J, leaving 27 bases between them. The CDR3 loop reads CASSYSPRAALDNERYF. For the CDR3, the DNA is TGTGCCAGCAGTTACTCGCCGCGAGCGGCCCTAGACAATGAGCGGTACTTC.

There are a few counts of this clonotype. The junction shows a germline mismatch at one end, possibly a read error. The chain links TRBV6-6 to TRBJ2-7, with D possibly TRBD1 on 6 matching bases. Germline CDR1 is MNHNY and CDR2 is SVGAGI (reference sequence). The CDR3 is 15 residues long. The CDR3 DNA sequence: TGTGCCAGCGGTTACGGCAGGGGCGATTCGTACGAGCAGTACTTC. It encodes CASGYGRGDSYEQYF.

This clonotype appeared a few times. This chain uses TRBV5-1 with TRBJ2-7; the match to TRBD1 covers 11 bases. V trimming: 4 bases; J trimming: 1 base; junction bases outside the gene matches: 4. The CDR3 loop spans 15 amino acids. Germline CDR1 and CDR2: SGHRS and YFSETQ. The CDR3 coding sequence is TGCGCCAGCAGCAGGGGGGACAGGGGGTCCTACGAGCAGTACTTC. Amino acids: CASSRGDRGSYEQYF.

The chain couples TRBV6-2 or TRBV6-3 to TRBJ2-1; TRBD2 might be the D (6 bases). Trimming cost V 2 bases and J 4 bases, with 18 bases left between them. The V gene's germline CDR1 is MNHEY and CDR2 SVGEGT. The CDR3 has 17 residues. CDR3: CASSYPEFSGPYNEQFF. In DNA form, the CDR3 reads TGTGCCAGCAGTTACCCGGAGTTTAGCGGCCCATACAATGAGCAGTTCTTC.

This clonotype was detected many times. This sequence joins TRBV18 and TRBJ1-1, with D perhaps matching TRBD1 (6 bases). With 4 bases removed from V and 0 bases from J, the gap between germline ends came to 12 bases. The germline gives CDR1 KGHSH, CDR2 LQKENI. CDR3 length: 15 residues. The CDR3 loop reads CASSHNRDLNTEAFF. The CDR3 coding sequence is TGTGCCAGCTCACACAACAGGGACTTGAACACTGAAGCTTTCTTT.

In DNA form, the CDR3 reads TGTGCCAGCAGTTACTACCCTAGCGGGGTTAAAGATACGCAGTATTTT. It codes for CASSYYPSGVKDTQYF. The V call is TRBV6-2 or TRBV6-3, the J call TRBJ2-3; TRBD2 matches at 9 bases. Germline V gives CDR1 MNHEY, CDR2 SVGEGT. The CDR3 extends over 16 amino acids. V was pared by 1 base and J by 5 bases, with 7 bases of the junction left unmatched.

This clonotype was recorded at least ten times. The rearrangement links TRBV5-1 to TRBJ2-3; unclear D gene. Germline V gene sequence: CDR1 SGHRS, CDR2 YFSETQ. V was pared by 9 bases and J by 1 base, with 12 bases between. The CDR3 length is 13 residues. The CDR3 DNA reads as TGCGCCACCAAATGGGCCGGCACAGATACGCAGTATTTT. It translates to CATKWAGTDTQYF.

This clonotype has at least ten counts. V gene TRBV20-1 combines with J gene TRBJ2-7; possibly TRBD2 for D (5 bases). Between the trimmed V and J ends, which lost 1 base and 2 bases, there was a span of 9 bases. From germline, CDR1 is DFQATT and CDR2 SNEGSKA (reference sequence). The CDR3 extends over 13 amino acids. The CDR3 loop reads CSARGSGAYEQYF. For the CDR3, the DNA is TGCAGTGCTAGAGGGTCCGGGGCCTACGAGCAGTACTTC.

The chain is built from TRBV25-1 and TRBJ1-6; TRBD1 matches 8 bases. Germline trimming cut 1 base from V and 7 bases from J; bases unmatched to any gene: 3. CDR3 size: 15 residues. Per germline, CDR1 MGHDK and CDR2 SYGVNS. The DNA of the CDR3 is TGTGCCAGCAGTGAATCCTGGACAGGGAATTCACCCCTCCACTTT. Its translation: CASSESWTGNSPLHF. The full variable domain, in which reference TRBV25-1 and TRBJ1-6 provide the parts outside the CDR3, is EADIYQTPRYLVIGTGKKITLECSQTMGHDKMYWYQQDPGMELHLIHYSYGVNSTEKGDLSSESTVSRIRTEHFPLTLESARPSHTSQYLCASSESWTGNSPLHFGNGTRLTVT.

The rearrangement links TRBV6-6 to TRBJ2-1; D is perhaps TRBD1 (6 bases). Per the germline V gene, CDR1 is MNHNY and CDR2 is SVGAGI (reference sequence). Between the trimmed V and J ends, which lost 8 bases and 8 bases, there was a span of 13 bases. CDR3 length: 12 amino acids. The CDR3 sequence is CASRTVRYEQFF. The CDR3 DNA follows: TGTGCCAGCCGGACAGTTCGTTATGAGCAGTTCTTC.

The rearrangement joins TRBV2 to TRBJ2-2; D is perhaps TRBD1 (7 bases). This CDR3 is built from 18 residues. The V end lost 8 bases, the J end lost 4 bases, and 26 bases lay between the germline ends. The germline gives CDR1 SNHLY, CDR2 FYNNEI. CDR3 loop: CASGSSRGAESFTGELFF. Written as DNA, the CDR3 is TGTGCCAGCGGTTCTAGCAGGGGGGCCGAGTCGTTCACCGGGGAGCTGTTTTTT.

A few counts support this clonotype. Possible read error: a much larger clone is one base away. The CDR3 protein is CASSTGLAGTYNEQYF. The CDR3 bases are TGCGCCAGCAGCACTGGACTAGCGGGGACCTACAATGAGCAGTACTTC. The rearrangement joins TRBV5-1 to TRBJ2-7, with 12 bases fitting TRBD2. The CDR3 has 16 amino acids. V lost 4 bases to trimming and J lost 7 bases; unmatched junction nucleotides: 12. Germline V gene lookup returns CDR1 SGHRS and CDR2 YFSETQ.

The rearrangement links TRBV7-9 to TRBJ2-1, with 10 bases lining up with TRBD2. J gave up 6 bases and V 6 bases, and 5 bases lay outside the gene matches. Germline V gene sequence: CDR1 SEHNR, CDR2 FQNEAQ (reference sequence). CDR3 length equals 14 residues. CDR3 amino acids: CASSGTSEGNEQFF. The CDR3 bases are TGTGCCAGCAGTGGGACTAGCGAGGGCAATGAGCAGTTCTTC.

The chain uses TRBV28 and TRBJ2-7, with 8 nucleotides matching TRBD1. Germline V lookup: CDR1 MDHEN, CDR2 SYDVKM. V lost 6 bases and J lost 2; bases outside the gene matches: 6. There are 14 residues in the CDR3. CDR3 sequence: CASRLDRAPYEQYF. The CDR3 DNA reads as TGTGCCAGCAGACTGGACAGGGCCCCCTACGAGCAGTACTTC.

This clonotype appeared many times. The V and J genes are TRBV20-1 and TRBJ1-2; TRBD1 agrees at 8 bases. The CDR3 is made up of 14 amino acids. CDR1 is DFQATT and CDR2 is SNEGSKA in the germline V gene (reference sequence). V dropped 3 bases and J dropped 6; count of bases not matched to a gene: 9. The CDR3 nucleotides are TGCAGTGCTAGTCGGGACAGGTATTATGATGGCTACACCTTC. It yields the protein CSASRDRYYDGYTF.

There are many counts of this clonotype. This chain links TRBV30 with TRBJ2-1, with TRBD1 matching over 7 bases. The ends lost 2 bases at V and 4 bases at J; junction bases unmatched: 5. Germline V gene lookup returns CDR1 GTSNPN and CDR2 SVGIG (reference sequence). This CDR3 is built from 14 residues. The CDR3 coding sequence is TGTGCCTGGAGTTCAGACAGGGCGTACAATGAGCAGTTCTTC. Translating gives CAWSSDRAYNEQFF.

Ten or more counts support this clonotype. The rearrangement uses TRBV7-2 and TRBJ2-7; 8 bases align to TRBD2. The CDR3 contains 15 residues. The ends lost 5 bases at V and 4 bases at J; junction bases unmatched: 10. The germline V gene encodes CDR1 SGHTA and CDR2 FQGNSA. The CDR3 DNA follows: TGTGCCAGCAGCCCCTTCCCCGGGGGGGGGTACGAGCAGTACTTC. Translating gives CASSPFPGGGYEQYF.